These T cell receptor beta chains were read from a single sample in a study of blood T cell repertoires in COVID-19. Profiled with immunoSEQ multiplex PCR; TCRdb holds only in-frame clones, not every one. The table shows about 280,000 clones, with just under 90% occurring only once. The sequenced material came from peripheral blood. The origin of the receptors is a woman aged 25-40 years with COVID-19, enrolled during active disease. The CDR3 runs from the conserved cysteine through the conserved F or W. D genes are given only for firm matches. Clone sizes are given selectively: once, few, many, or a class where the clone is expanded.

>TRBV6-2/TRBV6-3|TRBJ2-7|.|.
TGTGCCAGCAGTTACGGGCAGGGGGGATACGAGCAGTACTTC
CASSYGQGGYEQYF
>TRBV6-2/TRBV6-3|TRBJ2-1|.|TRBD2
TGTGCCAGCAGCCGCCCTAGCGGGGGGAGGAATGAGCAGTTCTTC
CASSRPSGGRNEQFF
>TRBV15|TRBJ2-6|.|TRBD1
TGTGCCACCAGCAAACGACAGGGGGCACTCTCTGGGGCCAACGTCCTGACTTTC
CATSKRQGALSGANVLTF
>TRBV27|TRBJ1-6|once|.
TGTGCCAGCAGTTCGATTTCGTTATCGGGTTCACCCCTCCACTTT
CASSSISLSGSPLHF
>TRBV19|TRBJ1-2|.|TRBD1
TGTGCCAGTAGTACTGAGACAGGGTCCTATGGCTACACCTTC
CASSTETGSYGYTF
>TRBV6-5|TRBJ2-1|.|TRBD1
TGTGCCAGCAGACGCCGGGACAGGGGGTACAATGAGCAGTTCTTC
CASRRRDRGYNEQFF
>TRBV11-2|TRBJ2-1|.|.
TGTGCCAGCAGCTTATATTCGCAGGGTTCACCCTACAATGAGCAGTTCTTC
CASSLYSQGSPYNEQFF
>TRBV12-3/TRBV12-4|TRBJ1-4|.|.
TGTGCCAGCAGTACTAGGAATGAAAAACTGTTTTTT
CASSTRNEKLFF
>TRBV27|TRBJ2-7|once|TRBD1
TGTGCCAGCAGCTTTGGACAGGACTACGAGCAGTACTTC
CASSFGQDYEQYF
>TRBV7-9|TRBJ2-2|.|TRBD2
TGTGCCAGCAGCTCCAGGAGCGGGGGCCTCACCGGGGAGCTGTTTTTT
CASSSRSGGLTGELFF
>TRBV6-5|TRBJ1-1|few|.
TGTGCCAGCAGTCCAGGGGAGGGGTCTGAAGCTTTCTTT
CASSPGEGSEAFF
>TRBV7-9|TRBJ1-5|.|TRBD1
TGTGCCAGCAGCACGGACAGGGTGGGCAATCAGCCCCAGCATTTT
CASSTDRVGNQPQHF
>TRBV5-8|TRBJ1-5|.|.
TGTGCCAGCAGCTTGGGACTGAATCAGCCCCAGCATTTT
CASSLGLNQPQHF
>TRBV2|TRBJ2-5|.|.
TGTGCCAGCAGTTTTGGCGAAGGGGGAGATAAAGAGACCCAGTACTTC
CASSFGEGGDKETQYF
>TRBV11-2|TRBJ2-7|.|TRBD2
TGTGCCAGCACCCGGGGGGGCCTCTACGAGCAGTACTTC
CASTRGGLYEQYF
>TRBV7-9|TRBJ2-3|.|.
TGTGCCAGCAGCCCTCATCTGGCGGTCTCCACAGATACGCAGTATTTT
CASSPHLAVSTDTQYF
>TRBV6-5|TRBJ2-7|.|.
TGTGCCAGCAGTTTTGGGGGCAAGCAGTACTTC
CASSFGGKQYF
>TRBV7-9|TRBJ1-4|.|TRBD1
TGTGCCAGCAGCCCGCGGACAGGGGAGGTGCGGGATGAAAAACTGTTTTTT
CASSPRTGEVRDEKLFF
>TRBV28|TRBJ1-1|once|TRBD1
TGTGCCAGCATTGAGACAGGGGGCGCGCGGACTGAAGCTTTCTTT
CASIETGGARTEAFF
>TRBV6-5|TRBJ1-2|.|TRBD1
TGTGCCAGCAGTTACGGGGACAGGCCCTTCTATGGCTACACCTTC
CASSYGDRPFYGYTF
>TRBV5-8|TRBJ2-2|.|.
TGTGCCAGCAGCATATTCGGGGAGCTGTTTTTT
CASSIFGELFF
>TRBV4-1|TRBJ1-4|.|TRBD1
TGCGCCAGCAGCAAGGGACAGGGGGGGACTAATGAAAAACTGTTTTTT
CASSKGQGGTNEKLFF
>TRBV5-8|TRBJ1-6|.|TRBD1
TGTGCCAGCAGCTCCGGACAGGGTGCGAGGAATTCACCCCTCCACTTT
CASSSGQGARNSPLHF
>TRBV28|TRBJ1-2|.|.
TGTGCCAGCAGTTTACGACAGCGTCTTAACTATGGCTACACCTTC
CASSLRQRLNYGYTF
>TRBV5-1|TRBJ1-2|.|.
TGCGCCAGCAGCTCCTTCGCAGGGGACTATGGCTACACCTTC
CASSSFAGDYGYTF
>TRBV5-4|TRBJ1-2|.|.
TGTGCCAGCAGCTTGGACGGGGTTTTGGGGGCTGGCTACACCTTC
CASSLDGVLGAGYTF
>TRBV19|TRBJ1-5|.|.
TGTGCCAGTAGTAGCAACGGACAGTTTTATCAGCCCCAGCATTTT
CASSSNGQFYQPQHF
>TRBV2|TRBJ2-2|.|TRBD2
TGTGCCGCCGGCGGGACGAGCGGGGGGGCCGTTTATATAACCGGGGAGCTGTTTTTT
CAAGGTSGGAVYITGELFF
>TRBV19|TRBJ1-1|once|.
TGTGCCACCGGCCAGGGTAACACTGAAGCTTTCTTT
CATGQGNTEAFF
>TRBV6-2/TRBV6-3|TRBJ2-2|.|TRBD1
TGTGCCAGCAGTTCAACAGGGGTGGGGACCGGGGAGCTGTTTTTT
CASSSTGVGTGELFF
>TRBV18|TRBJ1-2|.|.
TGTGCCAGCTCTATGGCCCGTCCTTTCGGGGGCTACACCTTC
CASSMARPFGGYTF
>TRBV7-6|TRBJ2-7|.|.
TGTGCCAGCAGCTTAGTTCTGGGCAGCTACGAGCAGTACTTC
CASSLVLGSYEQYF
>TRBV7-9|TRBJ2-7|.|.
TGTGCCAGCAGCTATCACTACGAGCAGTACTTC
CASSYHYEQYF
>TRBV7-8|TRBJ1-1|once|.
TGTGCCAGCAGCTTACCCCCCGTGCTGGGGGGTCGGGGCACTGAAGCTTTCTTT
CASSLPPVLGGRGTEAFF
>TRBV6-5|TRBJ2-2|.|TRBD1
TGTGCCAGCAGATTGACAGGGTTTGAGGCCGGGGAGCTGTTTTTT
CASRLTGFEAGELFF
>TRBV27|TRBJ1-1|.|.
TGTGCCAGCAGTATTGCAGGGTCTCACACTGAAGCTTTCTTT
CASSIAGSHTEAFF
>TRBV19|TRBJ2-1|.|TRBD2
TGTGCCAGTAGTATGTTAGCTAGCGGGGATATTGAGCAGTTCTTC
CASSMLASGDIEQFF
>TRBV13|TRBJ1-2|.|TRBD1
TGTGCCAGCAGCGTGGGACAGGGCCTCTACGGCTACACCTTC
CASSVGQGLYGYTF
>TRBV19|TRBJ1-1|.|.
TGTGCCAGTATAAGGGGGATGAACACTGAAGCTTTCTTT
CASIRGMNTEAFF
>TRBV5-1|TRBJ1-2|once|TRBD1
TGCGCCAGCAGCTCTTACCCACAGGGGGCTAGTAGGGATAACTATGGCTACACCTTC
CASSSYPQGASRDNYGYTF
>TRBV15|TRBJ2-6|.|.
TGTGCCACCAGCAGAGATCCTCTTTGGGGAGCGGGGGCCAACGTCCTGACTTTC
CATSRDPLWGAGANVLTF
>TRBV2|TRBJ2-1|.|TRBD1
TGTGCCAGCAGCTTGAGACAGGGTACCTACAATGAGCAGTTCTTC
CASSLRQGTYNEQFF
>TRBV7-9|TRBJ2-3|.|.
TGTGCCAGCAGCTTCAATAGGGGACTTGGATCAGATACGCAGTATTTT
CASSFNRGLGSDTQYF
>TRBV4-1|TRBJ2-4|.|TRBD2
TGCGCCAGCAGCCAAGAGGTCCTAGCGGGGGATCTAGCCAAAAACATTCAGTACTTC
CASSQEVLAGDLAKNIQYF
>TRBV24-1|TRBJ2-7|.|.
TGTGCCACCAGTGCTGCCCCCAGCTCCTACGAGCAGTACTTC
CATSAAPSSYEQYF